This entry lists 2 T cell receptor beta chains sequenced from one sample in a study of CD8+CD57+ T cells in acquired aplastic anemia. The template for TCR beta VDJ and CDR3 sequence profiling was genomic DNA. MiXCR, applied by TCRdb to the reads, yields one record per CDR3 protein. Here the sample spans some 150,000 distinct CDR3 sequences, under 55% being singletons. Patients selected for sequencing had displayed CD8+CD57+ cell expansion by flow cytometry. Sequencing was carried out using sorted CD4+, CD8+, or CD8+CD57+ T cells (not recorded which) from PBMCs. These receptor sequences come from a human donor with aplastic anemia.

In its sample, this clonotype was seen many times. The chain recombines TRBV3-1 with TRBJ1-2; D is perhaps TRBD1 (5 bases). This CDR3 region has 16 residues. Between the trimmed V and J ends, which lost 0 bases and 2 bases, there was a span of 13 bases. Germline V gene lookup returns CDR1 LGHDT and CDR2 YNNKEL (reference sequence). CDR3 residues: CASSQDQDSLNYGYTF. The CDR3 bases are TGTGCCAGCAGCCAAGATCAAGACAGCTTAAACTATGGCTACACCTTC.

The V and J genes are TRBV2 and TRBJ2-5; 9 bases are shared with TRBD2. Germline-derived CDR1 and CDR2 are SNHLY and FYNNEI. V shed 4 bases, J shed 5 bases, and the junction held 2 bases outside the gene matches. CDR3 length: 13 amino acids. The CDR3 bases are TGTGCCAGCAGTGCTAGCGGGATTGAGACCCAGTACTTC. Translating gives CASSASGIETQYF.